This record looks at one T cell receptor (beta chain) sequence and its context. The target antigen is unknown. The table came from immunoSEQ multiplex PCR; TCRdb's copy has only in-frame clones and leaves some out. The sample lists 70,000 to 100,000 clones; around nine tenths were seen once. These data originate in a study of identifying expanded T cells in peripheral blood. Broader study findings: Over two and four weeks, about 15 and 18 clones changed, versus roughly 1.1 between replicates.

V trimming: 6 bases; J trimming: 3 bases; junction bases outside the gene matches: 5. The CDR3 covers 15 residues. Germline V lookup: CDR1 MRHNA, CDR2 SNTAGT. The V and J genes are TRBV6-4 and TRBJ2-2, with TRBD1 matching 9 bases. Sequencing was done on a sample of blood. The receptor was derived from a person aged 18 to 70 in good health. The CDR3 DNA reads TGTGCCAGCAGCAAGGGACAGGGAGACACCGGGGAGCTGTTTTTT. Translating it yields CASSKGQGDTGELFF.